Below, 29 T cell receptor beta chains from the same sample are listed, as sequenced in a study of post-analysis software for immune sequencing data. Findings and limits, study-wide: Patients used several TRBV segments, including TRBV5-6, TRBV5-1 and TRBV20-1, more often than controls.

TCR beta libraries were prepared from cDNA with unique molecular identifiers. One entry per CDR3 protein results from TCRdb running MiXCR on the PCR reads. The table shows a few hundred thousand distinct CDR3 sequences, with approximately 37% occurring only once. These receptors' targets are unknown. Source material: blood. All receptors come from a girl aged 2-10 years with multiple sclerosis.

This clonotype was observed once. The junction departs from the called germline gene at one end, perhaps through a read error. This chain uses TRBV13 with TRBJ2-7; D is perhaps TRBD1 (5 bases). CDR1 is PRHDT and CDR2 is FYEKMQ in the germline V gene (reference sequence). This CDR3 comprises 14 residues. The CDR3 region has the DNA TGTGTCAGCAGCTTAGGTCGGACAACCTACGAGCAGTACTTC. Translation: CVSSLGRTTYEQYF. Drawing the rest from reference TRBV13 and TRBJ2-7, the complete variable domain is AAGVIQSPRHLIKEKRETATLKCYPIPRHDTVYWYQQGPGQDPQFLISFYEKMQSDKGSIPDRFSAQQFSDYHSELNMSSLELGDSALYFCVSSLGRTTYEQYFGPGTRLTVT.

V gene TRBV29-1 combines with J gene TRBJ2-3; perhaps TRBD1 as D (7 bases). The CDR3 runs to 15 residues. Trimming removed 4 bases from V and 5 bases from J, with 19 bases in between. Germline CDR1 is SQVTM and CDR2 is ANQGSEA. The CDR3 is CSVGDRGTVIDTQYF. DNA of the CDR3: TGCAGCGTTGGAGATCGCGGGACAGTCATAGATACGCAGTATTTT.

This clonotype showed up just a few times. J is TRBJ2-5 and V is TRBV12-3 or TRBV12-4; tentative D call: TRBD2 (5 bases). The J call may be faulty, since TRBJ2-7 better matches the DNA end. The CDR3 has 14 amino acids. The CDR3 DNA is TGTGCCAGCAGTTTAGGTCCGGGAAACTACGAGCAGTACTTC. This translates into CASSLGPGNYEQYF.

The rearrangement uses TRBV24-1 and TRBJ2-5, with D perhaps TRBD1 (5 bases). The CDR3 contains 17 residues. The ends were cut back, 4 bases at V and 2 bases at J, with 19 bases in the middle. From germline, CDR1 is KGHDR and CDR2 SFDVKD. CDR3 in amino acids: CATSDLADGHTQETQYF. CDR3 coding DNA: TGTGCCACCAGTGACCTCGCGGACGGACACACTCAAGAGACCCAGTACTTC.

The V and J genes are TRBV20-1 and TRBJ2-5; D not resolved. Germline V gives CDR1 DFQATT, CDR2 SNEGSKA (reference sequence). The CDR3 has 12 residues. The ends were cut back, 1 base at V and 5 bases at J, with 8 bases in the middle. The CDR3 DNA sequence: TGCAGTGCTAGAGGCCTTGCGGAGACCCAGTACTTC. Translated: CSARGLAETQYF.

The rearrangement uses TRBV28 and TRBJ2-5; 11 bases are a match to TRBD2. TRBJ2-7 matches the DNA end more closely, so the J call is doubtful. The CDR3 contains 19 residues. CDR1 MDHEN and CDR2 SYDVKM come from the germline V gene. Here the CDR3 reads CASSLWADTSGRSEYEQYF. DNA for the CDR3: TGTGCCAGCAGTTTATGGGCTGACACTAGCGGGAGAAGTGAATACGAGCAGTACTTC.

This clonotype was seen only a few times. CDR3 loop: CASCGRASYEQYF. The CDR3 DNA reads TGTGCCAGCTGTGGCAGGGCGTCCTACGAGCAGTACTTC. This chain links TRBV2 with TRBJ2-7; D possibly corresponds to TRBD1 (5 bases). CDR1 and CDR2 from the germline V gene are SNHLY and FYNNEI. The CDR3 totals 13 residues. V lost 8 bases and J lost 1, with 12 bases in between.

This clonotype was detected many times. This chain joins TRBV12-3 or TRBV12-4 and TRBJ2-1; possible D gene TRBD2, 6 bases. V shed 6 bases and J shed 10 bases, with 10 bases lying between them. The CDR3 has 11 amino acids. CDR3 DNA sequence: TGTGCCAGCAGCTTGGCGGGAGAGCAGTTCTTC. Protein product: CASSLAGEQFF.

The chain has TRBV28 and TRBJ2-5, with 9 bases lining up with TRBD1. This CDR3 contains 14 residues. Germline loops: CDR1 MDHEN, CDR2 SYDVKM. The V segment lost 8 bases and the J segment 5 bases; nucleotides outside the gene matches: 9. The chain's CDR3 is CASVLQGASETQYF. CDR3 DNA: TGTGCCAGCGTCTTACAGGGGGCAAGCGAGACCCAGTACTTC.

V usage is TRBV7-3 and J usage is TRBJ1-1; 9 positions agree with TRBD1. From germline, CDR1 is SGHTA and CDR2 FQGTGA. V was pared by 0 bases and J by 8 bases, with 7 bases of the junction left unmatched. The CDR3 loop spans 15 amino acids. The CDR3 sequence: CASSLTVTGGGEAFF. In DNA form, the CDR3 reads TGTGCCAGCAGCTTAACCGTTACAGGGGGCGGGGAAGCTTTCTTT.

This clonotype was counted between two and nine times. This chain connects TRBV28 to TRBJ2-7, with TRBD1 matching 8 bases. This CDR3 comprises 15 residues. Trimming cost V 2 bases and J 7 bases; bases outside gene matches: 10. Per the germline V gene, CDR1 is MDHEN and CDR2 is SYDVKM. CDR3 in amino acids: CASSLGLDRAHEQYF. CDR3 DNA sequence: TGTGCCAGCAGTTTAGGTCTGGACAGGGCTCATGAGCAGTACTTC.

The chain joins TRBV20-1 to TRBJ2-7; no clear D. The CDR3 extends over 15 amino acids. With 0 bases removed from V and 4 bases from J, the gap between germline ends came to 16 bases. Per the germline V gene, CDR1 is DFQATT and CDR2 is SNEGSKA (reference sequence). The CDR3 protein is CSAREFLAANYEQYF. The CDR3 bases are TGCAGTGCTAGAGAATTCCTGGCAGCAAATTACGAGCAGTACTTC.

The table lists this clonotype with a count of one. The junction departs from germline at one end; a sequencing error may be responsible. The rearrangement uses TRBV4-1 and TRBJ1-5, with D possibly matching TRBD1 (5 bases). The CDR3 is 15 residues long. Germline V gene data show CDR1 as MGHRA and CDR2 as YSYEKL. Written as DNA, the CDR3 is TGCGCCAGCAGCCAGTGGGAGGGGTCGAATCAGGCCCAGCATTTT. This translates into CASSQWEGSNQAQHF.

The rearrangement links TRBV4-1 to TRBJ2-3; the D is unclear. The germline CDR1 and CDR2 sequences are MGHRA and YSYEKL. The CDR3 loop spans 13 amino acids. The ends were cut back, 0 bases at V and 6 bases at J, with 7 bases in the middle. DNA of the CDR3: TGCGCCAGCAGCCAAGAGAATGAGGATACGCAGTATTTT. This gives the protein CASSQENEDTQYF.

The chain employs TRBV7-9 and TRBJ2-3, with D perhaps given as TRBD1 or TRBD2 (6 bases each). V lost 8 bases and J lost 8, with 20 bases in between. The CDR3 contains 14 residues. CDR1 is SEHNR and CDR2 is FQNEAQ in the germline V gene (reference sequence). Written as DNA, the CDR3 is TGTGCCAGCGGAGGGGGAAACCAGAGGGGTACGCAGTATTTT. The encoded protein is CASGGGNQRGTQYF.

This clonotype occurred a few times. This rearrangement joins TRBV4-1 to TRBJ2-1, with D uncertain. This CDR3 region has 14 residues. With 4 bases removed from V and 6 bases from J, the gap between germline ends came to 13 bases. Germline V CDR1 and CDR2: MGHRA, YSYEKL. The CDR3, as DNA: TGCGCCAGCAGCCGGCCAGCGTACGCCAATGAGCAGTTCTTC. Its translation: CASSRPAYANEQFF.

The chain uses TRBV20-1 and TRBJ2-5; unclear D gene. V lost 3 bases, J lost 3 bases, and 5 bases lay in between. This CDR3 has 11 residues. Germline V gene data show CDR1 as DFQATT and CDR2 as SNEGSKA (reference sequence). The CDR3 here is CSASLEETQYF. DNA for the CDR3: TGCAGTGCTAGCTTAGAAGAGACCCAGTACTTC.

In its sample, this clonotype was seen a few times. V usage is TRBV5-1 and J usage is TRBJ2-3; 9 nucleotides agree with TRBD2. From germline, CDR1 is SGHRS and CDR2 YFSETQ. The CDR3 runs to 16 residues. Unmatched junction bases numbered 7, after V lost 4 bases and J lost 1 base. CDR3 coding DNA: TGCGCCAGCAGCCCCGAGCGGGGGGTAGGCACAGATACGCAGTATTTT. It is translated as CASSPERGVGTDTQYF.

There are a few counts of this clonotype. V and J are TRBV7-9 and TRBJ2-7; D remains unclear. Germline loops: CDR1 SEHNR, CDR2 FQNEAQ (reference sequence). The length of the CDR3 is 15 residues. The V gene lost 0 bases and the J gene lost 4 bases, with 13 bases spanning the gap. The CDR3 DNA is TGTGCCAGCAGCTTAGCCCCCGGAGAAGGGTACGAGCAGTACTTC. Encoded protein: CASSLAPGEGYEQYF.

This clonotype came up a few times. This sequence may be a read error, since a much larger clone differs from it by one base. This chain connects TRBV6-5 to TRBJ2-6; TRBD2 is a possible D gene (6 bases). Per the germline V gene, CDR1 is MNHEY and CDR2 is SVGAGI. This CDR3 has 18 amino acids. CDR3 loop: CASSYGDGRRVGANVRTF. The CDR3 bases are TGTGCCAGCAGTTATGGCGACGGAAGGAGGGTCGGGGCCAACGTCCGGACTTTC.

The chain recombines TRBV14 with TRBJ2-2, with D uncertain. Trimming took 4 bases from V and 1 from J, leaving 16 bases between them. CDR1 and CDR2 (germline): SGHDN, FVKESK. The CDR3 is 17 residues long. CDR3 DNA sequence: TGTGCCAGCAGCCGGGTCGGGTCCCCGCGGAACACCGGGGAGCTGTTTTTT. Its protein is CASSRVGSPRNTGELFF.

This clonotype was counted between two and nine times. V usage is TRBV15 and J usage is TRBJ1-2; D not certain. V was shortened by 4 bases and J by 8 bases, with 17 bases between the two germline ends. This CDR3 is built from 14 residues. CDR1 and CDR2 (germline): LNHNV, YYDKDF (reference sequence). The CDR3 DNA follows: TGTGCCACCAGCAAATATAACAGCCCCAACGGCTACACCTTC. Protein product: CATSKYNSPNGYTF.

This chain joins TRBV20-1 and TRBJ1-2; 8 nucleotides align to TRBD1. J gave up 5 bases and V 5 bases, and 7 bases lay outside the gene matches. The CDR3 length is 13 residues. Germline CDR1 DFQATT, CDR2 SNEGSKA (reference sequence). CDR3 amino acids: CSAGIQGGYGYTF. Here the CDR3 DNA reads TGCAGTGCTGGCATACAGGGGGGTTATGGCTACACCTTC.

Here the CDR3 reads CASSPRIELAVYEQYF. CDR3 DNA sequence: TGTGCCAGCAGCCCCCGGATCGAACTAGCGGTCTACGAGCAGTACTTC. V and J are TRBV7-9 and TRBJ2-7; 8 bases align to TRBD2. After removal of 5 bases from V and 3 bases from J, the junction contained 12 bases not matched to a gene. This CDR3 is built from 16 residues. Germline CDR1 SEHNR, CDR2 FQNEAQ (reference sequence).

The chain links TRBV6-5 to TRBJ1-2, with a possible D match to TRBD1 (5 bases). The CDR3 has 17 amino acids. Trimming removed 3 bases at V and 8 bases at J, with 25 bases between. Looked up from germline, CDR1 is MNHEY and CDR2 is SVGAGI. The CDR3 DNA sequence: TGTGCCAGCAGTTATGATGGTGGAGAAGTGCCCGGGGGGGGCTACACCTTC. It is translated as CASSYDGGEVPGGGYTF.

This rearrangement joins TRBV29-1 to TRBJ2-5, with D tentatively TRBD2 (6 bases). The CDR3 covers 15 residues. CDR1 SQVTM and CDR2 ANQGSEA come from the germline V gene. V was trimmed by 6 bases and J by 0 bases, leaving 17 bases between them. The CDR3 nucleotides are TGCAGCGTCGCAAGGGACTCGTTAGACCAAGAGACCCAGTACTTC. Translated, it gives CSVARDSLDQETQYF.

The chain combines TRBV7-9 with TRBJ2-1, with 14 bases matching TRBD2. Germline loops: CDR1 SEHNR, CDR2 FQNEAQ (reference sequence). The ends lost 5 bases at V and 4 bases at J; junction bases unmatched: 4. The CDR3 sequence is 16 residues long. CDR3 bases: TGTGCCAGCAGCCCCGGGACTAGCGGGAGTTACAATGAGCAGTTCTTC. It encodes CASSPGTSGSYNEQFF.

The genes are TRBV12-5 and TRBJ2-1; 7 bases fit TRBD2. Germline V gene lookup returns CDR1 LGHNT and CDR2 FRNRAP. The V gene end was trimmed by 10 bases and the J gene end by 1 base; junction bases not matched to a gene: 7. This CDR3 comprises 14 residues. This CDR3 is CATSAGTSYNEQFF. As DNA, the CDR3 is TGTGCTACCTCAGCGGGGACTTCCTACAATGAGCAGTTCTTC.

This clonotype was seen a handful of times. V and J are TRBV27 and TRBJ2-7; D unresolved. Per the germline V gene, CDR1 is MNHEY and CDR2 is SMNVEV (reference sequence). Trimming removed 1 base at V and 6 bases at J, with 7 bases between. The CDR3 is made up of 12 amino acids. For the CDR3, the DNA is TGTGCCAGCAGTTTATTGGGGTCCGAGCAGTACTTC. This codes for CASSLLGSEQYF.